This T cell receptor beta chain was captured in a study of cytotoxic CD8 clonotypes in ibrutinib-treated CLL. For the study at large: Response samples were taken after a median of about 12 months on treatment, range 6 to 36.

Clones were sequenced by immunoSEQ multiplex PCR, and TCRdb holds only the in-frame ones, with some missing. This sample has some 200,000 clones, with 65% to 80% found just once. The CDR3 covers 13 residues. Trimming removed 6 bases from V and 4 bases from J, with 12 bases in between. Germline-derived CDR1 and CDR2 are SNHLY and FYNNEI. This clone occurred a few times. This receptor was obtained from a human donor with chronic lymphocytic leukemia. The input for sequencing was PBMCs, taken after 12 months of ibrutinib treatment. The chain combines TRBV2 with TRBJ1-2; D uncertain. CDR3 protein: CASSGDTAYGYTF. CDR3 DNA: TGTGCCAGCAGCGGCGACACCGCCTATGGCTACACCTTC.